This entry describes one T cell receptor (beta chain). What it recognizes is unknown. Some clones are missing from TCRdb's copy, which holds only in-frame ones; the method was immunoSEQ multiplex PCR. The data hold 90,000 to 120,000 clones, with approximately 86% observed a single time. This sample was taken from a study of graft-versus-host responses after intestinal transplantation. Whole-study findings and limits: Detection of GvH clones occurred in recipient marrow, and some had their first appearance in ileum or blood.

Germline loops: CDR1 SNHLY, CDR2 FYNNEI. Trimming at V came to 2 bases and at J to 3 bases, leaving 9 bases not matched to a gene. There are 18 residues in the CDR3. This receptor was taken from a human donor who was the organ donor for an intestinal transplant. The V call is TRBV2, the J call TRBJ2-4; 11 nucleotides align to TRBD2. The sample in question was unstimulated CD4+ T cells sorted from spleen or lymph node cells, obtained before transplant. CDR3 bases: TGTGCCAGCAGTGAAAGGAGACTAGCGGGGCATGGCAAAAACATTCAGTACTTC. This gives the protein CASSERRLAGHGKNIQYF.